A selection of T cell receptor beta chains follows, all from one sample in a study of identical twins. TCRdb called the 5' RACE reads again in MiXCR, with one record for every CDR3 protein. The top ten hold over 2% of the sample, which has 280,000 or so distinct CDR3 sequences, roughly 8.6% seen once. These sequences were also reported in another study, on yellow fever vaccine responses in identical twins.

The sequenced sample consisted of memory (CD45RO+) T cells sorted from blood. Receptor source: a woman in her late teens or twenties in good health. Each CDR3 is given with its conserved first and last residue. The D gene is left open where the match is weak. Part of the rows lack a size; the others show once, few, many or a class for expanded clones.

d_call: TRBD2
j_call: TRBJ2-1
clone_size: .
v_call: TRBV3-1
cdr3_nt: TGTGCCAGCAGCCGCCGGGGGGGCCGCCCGGACAATGAGCAGTTCTTC
cdr3_aa: CASSRRGGRPDNEQFF

d_call: .
j_call: TRBJ2-3
clone_size: .
v_call: TRBV28
cdr3_nt: TGTGCCAGCAGGTCGGGGCTCTCCACAGATACGCAGTATTTT
cdr3_aa: CASRSGLSTDTQYF

d_call: .
j_call: TRBJ2-5
clone_size: many
v_call: TRBV2
cdr3_nt: TGTGCCAGCAGTGCCGTCCCGGATCCGGTAAAGACCCAGTACTTC
cdr3_aa: CASSAVPDPVKTQYF

d_call: .
j_call: TRBJ2-2
clone_size: many
v_call: TRBV12-3/TRBV12-4
cdr3_nt: TGTGCCAGCAGACAGGGTCCCACCGGGGAGCTGTTTTTT
cdr3_aa: CASRQGPTGELFF

d_call: .
j_call: TRBJ2-7
clone_size: .
v_call: TRBV9
cdr3_nt: TGTGCCAGCAGCGTAGGGTGGCAGTTGGGGATTTCCTACGAGCAGTACTTC
cdr3_aa: CASSVGWQLGISYEQYF

d_call: .
j_call: TRBJ1-4
clone_size: many
v_call: TRBV20-1
cdr3_nt: TGCAGTGCTCCAACAGGATTCGGGCGGATAGAAAAACTGTTTTTT
cdr3_aa: CSAPTGFGRIEKLFF

d_call: TRBD2
j_call: TRBJ2-7
clone_size: many
v_call: TRBV7-8
cdr3_nt: TGTGCCAGCAGCTTACCGGGAGGGGACTACGAGCAGTACTTC
cdr3_aa: CASSLPGGDYEQYF

d_call: TRBD2
j_call: TRBJ2-3
clone_size: few
v_call: TRBV2
cdr3_nt: TGTGCCAGCAGGGGAACTAGCGGGAGTTCCCCAGATACGCAGTATTTT
cdr3_aa: CASRGTSGSSPDTQYF

d_call: .
j_call: TRBJ2-5
clone_size: few
v_call: TRBV4-1
cdr3_nt: TGCGCCAGCAGCCAAAGCTCGCAAGAGACCCAGTACTTC
cdr3_aa: CASSQSSQETQYF

d_call: .
j_call: TRBJ2-7
clone_size: .
v_call: TRBV19
cdr3_nt: TGTGCCAGTAGTTCCCCGGGAGAAACCTACGAGCAGTACTTC
cdr3_aa: CASSSPGETYEQYF

d_call: TRBD1
j_call: TRBJ2-3
clone_size: .
v_call: TRBV7-2
cdr3_nt: TGTGCCAGCAGCCCAGGACCGACAGGGGGCCGAAATACGCAGTATTTT
cdr3_aa: CASSPGPTGGRNTQYF

d_call: .
j_call: TRBJ2-7
clone_size: few
v_call: TRBV19
cdr3_nt: TGTGCCAGTAGTATAAAGGGGGGCGAGCAGTACTTC
cdr3_aa: CASSIKGGEQYF

d_call: .
j_call: TRBJ1-5
clone_size: many
v_call: TRBV28
cdr3_nt: TGTGCCAGCAGTTCTCCTGGGGATCAGCCCCAGCATTTT
cdr3_aa: CASSSPGDQPQHF

d_call: TRBD1
j_call: TRBJ2-5
clone_size: few
v_call: TRBV5-8
cdr3_nt: TGTGCCAGCAGCCGGGGGACAGGTCCGACACAAGAGACCCAGTACTTC
cdr3_aa: CASSRGTGPTQETQYF

d_call: TRBD1
j_call: TRBJ1-1
clone_size: .
v_call: TRBV7-8
cdr3_nt: TGTGCCAGCAGCTCCAGGGACAGGGACGCTGAAGCTTTCTTT
cdr3_aa: CASSSRDRDAEAFF

d_call: .
j_call: TRBJ2-2
clone_size: many
v_call: TRBV29-1
cdr3_nt: TGCAGCGTTGATCCCCTAGACACCGGGGAGCTGTTTTTT
cdr3_aa: CSVDPLDTGELFF

d_call: TRBD2
j_call: TRBJ2-1
clone_size: few
v_call: TRBV12-3/TRBV12-4
cdr3_nt: TGTGCCAGCACCCAAGGGCAAGCGGGGCAAAACAATGAGCAGTTCTTC
cdr3_aa: CASTQGQAGQNNEQFF

d_call: .
j_call: TRBJ1-1
clone_size: .
v_call: TRBV6-1
cdr3_nt: TGTGCCAGCAGCCGGACTCCCCCCAAAGGTAACACTGAAGCTTTCTTT
cdr3_aa: CASSRTPPKGNTEAFF

d_call: TRBD1
j_call: TRBJ2-1
clone_size: many
v_call: TRBV5-1
cdr3_nt: TGCGCCAGCAGCCAATGGACAGGGGTGAATGAGCAGTTCTTC
cdr3_aa: CASSQWTGVNEQFF

d_call: .
j_call: TRBJ1-3
clone_size: few
v_call: TRBV9
cdr3_nt: TGTGCCAGCAGCGTAGCTCAAGGAAACACCATATATTTT
cdr3_aa: CASSVAQGNTIYF

d_call: .
j_call: TRBJ2-5
clone_size: few
v_call: TRBV3-1
cdr3_nt: TGTGCCAGCTCACCAGCGAGAGGAGAGACCCAGTACTTC
cdr3_aa: CASSPARGETQYF